This passage covers 9 T cell receptor beta chains from one sample sequenced in a study of monozygotic twins with inflammatory bowel disease. TCRdb reanalyzed the 5' RACE reads and collapses them to one entry per CDR3 protein, without DNA. The specimen's table records fewer than 200,000 distinct CDR3 sequences. Sequenced input: blood. These receptors all come from a human donor with ulcerative colitis or Crohn's disease, or a healthy co-twin of an affected twin (not recorded which).

This clonotype is medium-sized by frequency. The chain recombines TRBV10-1 with TRBJ2-1. The CDR3 loop spans 14 amino acids. Germline values: CDR1 WNHNN, CDR2 SYGVQD (reference sequence). This chain's CDR3 is CASSEAGDEAEQFF.

This chain links TRBV20-1 with TRBJ2-3; TCRdb picks TRBD1, but there is no DNA to check that call. This CDR3 is 15 amino acids long. Germline V lookup: CDR1 DFQATT, CDR2 SNEGSKA (reference sequence). Here the CDR3 reads CSAPEFRGRADTQYF.

The rearrangement links TRBV28 to TRBJ2-1; absent DNA, TCRdb's TRBD2 call cannot be checked. The germline V gene encodes CDR1 MDHEN and CDR2 SYDVKM. CDR3 length equals 14 residues. The CDR3 sequence: CASNWARALGEQFF. The full variable domain, in which reference TRBV28 and TRBJ2-1 provide the parts outside the CDR3, is DVKVTQSSRYLVKRTGEKVFLECVQDMDHENMFWYRQDPGLGLRLIYFSYDVKMKEKGDIPEGYSVSREKKERFSLILESASTNQTSMYLCASNWARALGEQFFGPGTRLTVL.

The V and J genes are TRBV29-1 and TRBJ2-4; TCRdb's D call of TRBD1 is untestable without DNA. Germline V gene data show CDR1 as SQVTM and CDR2 as ANQGSEA. The CDR3 covers 13 residues. CDR3 region: CSAGLGGKNIQYF.

The chain uses TRBV10-2 and TRBJ2-3; TCRdb's assignment of TRBD2 cannot be checked, as there is no DNA. Looked up from germline, CDR1 is WSHSY and CDR2 is SAAADI. The CDR3 consists of 17 residues. The CDR3 is CATAWLAGRGPTDTQYF.

V usage is TRBV27 and J usage is TRBJ2-2; TCRdb's D call, TRBD2, is unchecked because there is no DNA. The CDR3 loop spans 11 amino acids. Germline V gene data show CDR1 as MNHEY and CDR2 as SMNVEV (reference sequence). CDR3 sequence reads: CASEGTGELCF.

This chain uses TRBV28 with TRBJ2-5; as DNA is missing, the TRBD2 call by TCRdb cannot be tested. Looked up from germline, CDR1 is MDHEN and CDR2 is SYDVKM. The CDR3 totals 13 residues. CDR3 protein: CASSFLAGETQYF.

V usage is TRBV9 and J usage is TRBJ2-1; TCRdb's D gene call, TRBD2, goes unchecked for lack of DNA. Germline CDR1 is SGDLS and CDR2 is YYNGEE. This CDR3 is 16 amino acids long. CDR3 region: CASSVGGSGEYNEQFF. Together with reference TRBV9 and TRBJ2-1, the CDR3 gives the full variable domain: DSGVTQTPKHLITATGQRVTLRCSPRSGDLSVYWYQQSLDQGLQFLIQYYNGEERAKGNILERFSAQQFPDLHSELNLSSLELGDSALYFCASSVGGSGEYNEQFFGPGTRLTVL.

This sequence joins TRBV7-6 and TRBJ2-1; TCRdb picks TRBD2, but there is no DNA to check that call. CDR3 length: 15 amino acids. Germline V lookup: CDR1 SGHVS, CDR2 FNYEAQ. The CDR3 sequence: CASSPGLADYNEQFF.